This T cell receptor beta chain was recorded in a study of T cells in Graves' hyperthyroidism and ophthalmopathy. Using RNA transcripts as the source, TCR beta CDR3 regions were amplified. A set of HTBI primers served as the primers for a first-round RT-PCR of the TCR CDR3. Via MiXCR, TCRdb re-called the multiplex PCR reads, giving one row per CDR3 protein. The profile shows about 200,000 distinct CDR3 sequences, about 15% of them singletons. The ends were cut back, 0 bases at V and 5 bases at J, with 8 bases in the middle. This CDR3 is built from 14 residues. Germline values: CDR1 SGHRS, CDR2 YFSETQ.

The chain joins TRBV5-1 to TRBJ2-2, with no clear D. The receptor was derived from a woman aged 50 to 65 with Graves' hyperthyroidism. Sequencing was done on a sample of blood. DNA of the CDR3: TGCGCCAGCAGCTTGGCAGACGAAACCGGGGAGCTGTTTTTT. This translates into CASSLADETGELFF. The complete variable domain, with remaining parts taken from reference TRBV5-1 and TRBJ2-2, reads KAGVTQTPRYLIKTRGQQVTLSCSPISGHRSVSWYQQTPGQGLQFLFEYFSETQRNKGNFPGRFSGRQFSNSRSEMNVSTLELGDSALYLCASSLADETGELFFGEGSRLTVL.